The clone carrying this TCR beta chain was recorded only once. CDR3 length: 16 residues. CDR1 SGDLS and CDR2 YYNGEE come from the germline V gene. Trimming pared 0 bases from V and 0 bases from J, leaving 7 bases between. This sample is part of a study of blood T cell repertoires in COVID-19. Across the whole study: Collection of acute and convalescent COVID-19 samples took place in the United States, Italy and Spain. The analysed material was cDNA or gDNA that came from T cells, B-cell-depleted T cells, or PBMCs.

Here immunoSEQ multiplex PCR was the method, and the copy in TCRdb shows in-frame clones only, minus some. The sample lists approximately 59,000 clones; roughly three quarters were seen once. J is TRBJ1-6 and V is TRBV9; D unclear. The material sequenced was peripheral blood. This TCR came from a man older than 75 with acute or convalescent COVID-19. The CDR3 DNA sequence: TGTGCCAGCAGCGTAGTGGCAGACTCCTATAATTCACCCCTCCACTTT. Translating gives CASSVVADSYNSPLHF.